The rows below give T cell receptor beta chains drawn from one sample of a study of regulatory T cells in long-lasting Graves disease. MiXCR was run by TCRdb on the multiplex PCR reads, yielding one entry per CDR3 protein. The data show 200,000 to 250,000 distinct CDR3 sequences, around 20% seen once. Here the sequenced sample was peripheral blood mononuclear cells (PBMCs), taken at new diagnosis, from a patient treated with antithyroid drugs. These receptors all stem from a female donor with Graves disease. CDR3s include the opening cysteine and the closing phenylalanine or tryptophan. A D gene is named only where the DNA matches it firmly. Clone size appears in some rows only: once, few, many, or a class for an expanded clone.

abundance: many
j_gene: TRBJ1-4
v_gene: TRBV5-5
d_gene: -
CDR3aa: CASTSFGEGEKLFF
CDR3nt: TGTGCCAGCACCTCCTTCGGGGAGGGTGAAAAACTGTTTTTT

abundance: many
j_gene: TRBJ2-3
v_gene: TRBV5-6
d_gene: -
CDR3aa: CASSSESTDTQYF
CDR3nt: TGTGCCAGCAGCTCCGAAAGCACAGATACGCAGTATTTT

abundance: many
j_gene: TRBJ2-7
v_gene: TRBV20-1
d_gene: TRBD2
CDR3aa: CSARDPGLAGEQYF
CDR3nt: TGCAGTGCTAGAGATCCCGGACTAGCGGGAGAGCAGTACTTC

abundance: -
j_gene: TRBJ1-5
v_gene: TRBV2
d_gene: -
CDR3aa: CASSESGFFQPQHF
CDR3nt: TGTGCCAGCAGTGAATCAGGGTTCTTCCAGCCCCAGCATTTT

abundance: many
j_gene: TRBJ1-4
v_gene: TRBV28
d_gene: TRBD1
CDR3aa: CASRPQGGMYEKLFF
CDR3nt: TGTGCCAGCAGGCCTCAGGGGGGAATGTATGAAAAACTGTTTTTT

abundance: many
j_gene: TRBJ2-3
v_gene: TRBV18
d_gene: -
CDR3aa: CASSSPGSSTDTQYF
CDR3nt: TGTGCCAGCTCATCCCCAGGATCTAGCACAGATACGCAGTATTTT

abundance: many
j_gene: TRBJ2-2
v_gene: TRBV11-3
d_gene: -
CDR3aa: CASSFGGAYTGELFF
CDR3nt: TGTGCCAGCAGCTTCGGCGGGGCCTACACCGGGGAGCTGTTTTTT

abundance: -
j_gene: TRBJ1-5
v_gene: TRBV7-8
d_gene: -
CDR3aa: CASSLDRGRRNQPQHF
CDR3nt: TGTGCCAGCAGCTTAGATAGAGGCCGCCGGAATCAGCCCCAGCATTTT

abundance: many
j_gene: TRBJ2-7
v_gene: TRBV28
d_gene: TRBD1
CDR3aa: CASCMRDRGFYEHYF
CDR3nt: TGTGCCAGCTGTATGAGGGACAGGGGTTTTTACGAGCATTACTTC

abundance: many
j_gene: TRBJ2-3
v_gene: TRBV12-3/TRBV12-4
d_gene: -
CDR3aa: CASSLGATDTQYF
CDR3nt: TGTGCCAGCAGTTTAGGAGCCACAGATACGCAGTATTTT

abundance: -
j_gene: TRBJ2-2
v_gene: TRBV14
d_gene: -
CDR3aa: CASSNTPVGELFF
CDR3nt: TGTGCCAGCAGCAATACCCCGGTCGGGGAGCTGTTTTTT

abundance: many
j_gene: TRBJ1-4
v_gene: TRBV20-1
d_gene: -
CDR3aa: CSALHRDRATNEKLFF
CDR3nt: TGCAGTGCTTTACACAGGGACCGTGCAACTAATGAAAAACTGTTTTTT

abundance: -
j_gene: TRBJ1-2
v_gene: TRBV18
d_gene: TRBD1
CDR3aa: CASSPGQLNYGYTF
CDR3nt: TGTGCCAGCTCACCGGGACAGCTTAACTATGGCTACACCTTC

abundance: -
j_gene: TRBJ2-2
v_gene: TRBV3-1
d_gene: TRBD2
CDR3aa: CASSFGGGSGELFF
CDR3nt: TGTGCCAGCAGCTTTGGCGGGGGAAGCGGGGAGCTGTTTTTT

abundance: many
j_gene: TRBJ2-2
v_gene: TRBV12-3/TRBV12-4
d_gene: -
CDR3aa: CASRRAGTNTGELFF
CDR3nt: TGTGCCAGCAGACGGGCAGGGACAAACACCGGGGAGCTGTTTTTT

abundance: many
j_gene: TRBJ2-7
v_gene: TRBV7-8
d_gene: -
CDR3aa: CASSPVSEAYHEQYF
CDR3nt: TGTGCCAGCAGCCCGGTTAGTGAGGCCTACCACGAGCAGTACTTC

abundance: -
j_gene: TRBJ2-7
v_gene: TRBV7-9
d_gene: -
CDR3aa: CASSPGAGSPYEQYF
CDR3nt: TGTGCCAGCAGCCCAGGGGCGGGATCCCCCTACGAGCAGTACTTC

abundance: many
j_gene: TRBJ2-7
v_gene: TRBV20-1
d_gene: -
CDR3aa: CSASHPGRSSYEQYF
CDR3nt: TGCAGTGCTAGTCACCCGGGACGGAGCTCCTACGAGCAGTACTTC

abundance: -
j_gene: TRBJ2-1
v_gene: TRBV29-1
d_gene: -
CDR3aa: CSVVYDLEQFF
CDR3nt: TGCAGCGTCGTGTACGACTTGGAGCAGTTCTTC

abundance: many
j_gene: TRBJ1-3
v_gene: TRBV7-2
d_gene: -
CDR3aa: CASSLRDSGNTIYF
CDR3nt: TGTGCCAGCAGCTTACGCGACTCTGGAAACACCATATATTTT

abundance: few
j_gene: TRBJ2-5
v_gene: TRBV28
d_gene: -
CDR3aa: CASSFGGAEGETQYF
CDR3nt: TGTGCCAGCAGTTTTGGAGGGGCCGAGGGGGAGACCCAGTACTTC

abundance: -
j_gene: TRBJ2-2
v_gene: TRBV28
d_gene: -
CDR3aa: CASSFQGPGELFF
CDR3nt: TGTGCCAGCAGCTTCCAGGGGCCCGGGGAGCTGTTTTTT

abundance: many
j_gene: TRBJ2-5
v_gene: TRBV28
d_gene: -
CDR3aa: CASNPSTAPTETQYF
CDR3nt: TGTGCCAGCAACCCCTCGACAGCCCCTACGGAGACCCAGTACTTC

abundance: few
j_gene: TRBJ2-7
v_gene: TRBV20-1
d_gene: -
CDR3aa: CSARDSGNPGEEQYF
CDR3nt: TGCAGTGCTAGAGATTCCGGGAACCCCGGCGAGGAGCAGTACTTC

abundance: many
j_gene: TRBJ2-5
v_gene: TRBV30
d_gene: -
CDR3aa: CAWSVNLSGETQYF
CDR3nt: TGTGCCTGGAGTGTAAACCTCTCTGGGGAGACCCAGTACTTC

abundance: many
j_gene: TRBJ2-3
v_gene: TRBV6-1
d_gene: TRBD2
CDR3aa: CASSDASGRATDTQYF
CDR3nt: TGTGCCAGCAGTGACGCTAGCGGGAGGGCGACAGATACGCAGTATTTT

abundance: many
j_gene: TRBJ1-5
v_gene: TRBV19
d_gene: -
CDR3aa: CASSREFQPQHF
CDR3nt: TGTGCCAGCTCCAGGGAATTCCAGCCCCAGCATTTT

abundance: many
j_gene: TRBJ2-7
v_gene: TRBV24-1
d_gene: TRBD2
CDR3aa: CATSDPSAGGLNEQYF
CDR3nt: TGTGCCACCAGTGATCCCTCAGCGGGAGGGCTCAACGAGCAGTACTTC

abundance: many
j_gene: TRBJ1-2
v_gene: TRBV25-1
d_gene: -
CDR3aa: CASWGLASRSANYGYTF
CDR3nt: TGTGCCAGCTGGGGACTCGCAAGTAGGTCGGCTAACTATGGCTACACCTTC